A selection of T cell receptor beta chains follows, all from one sample in a study of identical twins. Via MiXCR, TCRdb re-called the 5' RACE reads, giving one row per CDR3 protein. The sample records 1,800,000 or so distinct CDR3 sequences, roughly 35% being singletons. The sequenced sample consisted of cord blood. The receptor set was obtained from a newborn girl in good health. CDR3s include the opening cysteine and the closing phenylalanine or tryptophan. The D gene is left open where the match is weak. Clone size is stated in some rows and not others, as once, few, many or a class when expanded.

>TRBV2|few|NA|14|TRBJ2-4
CASNEGLAKNIQYF
TGTGCCAGCAACGAAGGGTTAGCCAAAAACATTCAGTACTTC
>TRBV5-5|NA|TRBD1|16|TRBJ1-5
CASSYLGQPTNQPQHF
TGTGCCAGCAGCTACCTGGGACAGCCAACCAATCAGCCCCAGCATTTT
>TRBV27|NA|NA|14|TRBJ1-2
CASSLSGAYYGYTF
TGTGCCAGCAGTTTAAGTGGGGCATACTATGGCTACACCTTC
>TRBV12-3/TRBV12-4|NA|NA|14|TRBJ1-2
CASSLDSGWGGYTF
TGTGCCAGCAGTTTAGATTCGGGGTGGGGTGGCTACACCTTC
>TRBV4-1|once|NA|19|TRBJ2-3
CASSQVISPISAITDTQYF
TGCGCCAGCAGCCAAGTTATATCCCCTATTAGCGCTATTACAGATACGCAGTATTTT
>TRBV24-1|NA|TRBD1|15|TRBJ1-2
CATSEQGQGFDGYTF
TGTGCCACCAGTGAGCAAGGACAGGGGTTCGATGGCTACACCTTC
>TRBV6-5|NA|TRBD2|15|TRBJ2-3
CASSIPSGGTDTQYF
TGTGCCAGCAGCATCCCTAGCGGGGGAACAGATACGCAGTATTTT
>TRBV29-1|NA|NA|11|TRBJ1-1
CSGAASAEAFF
TGCAGCGGCGCGGCGTCAGCTGAAGCTTTCTTT
>TRBV29-1|few|TRBD2|13|TRBJ2-7
CSTTGGDPYEQYF
TGCAGCACCACGGGGGGTGACCCCTACGAGCAGTACTTC
>TRBV7-2|few|TRBD2|14|TRBJ2-3
CASSIAGGFYTQYF
TGTGCCAGCAGCATAGCGGGGGGGTTTTATACGCAGTATTTT
>TRBV30|NA|NA|14|TRBJ2-5
CAWSVHQGRETQYF
TGTGCCTGGAGTGTACATCAGGGCCGAGAGACCCAGTACTTC
>TRBV4-2|NA|NA|15|TRBJ2-7
CASSQAPDGAYEQYF
TGTGCCAGCAGCCAAGCGCCAGATGGCGCCTACGAGCAGTACTTC
>TRBV3-1|NA|TRBD2|16|TRBJ2-1
CASSQVGLAGGNEQFF
TGTGCCAGCAGCCAAGTAGGACTAGCGGGGGGAAATGAGCAGTTCTTC
>TRBV7-7|NA|NA|15|TRBJ2-7
CASSLGPLNSYEQYF
TGTGCTAGCAGCTTAGGGCCTCTGAATTCCTACGAGCAGTACTTC
>TRBV4-2|many|NA|15|TRBJ2-3
CASSQAGGGTDTQYF
TGTGCCAGCAGCCAAGCGGGCGGGGGCACAGATACGCAGTATTTT
>TRBV5-1|NA|TRBD2|15|TRBJ2-5
CASSPKSGREETQYF
TGCGCCAGCAGCCCTAAAAGCGGGAGGGAAGAGACCCAGTACTTC
>TRBV5-1|few|TRBD2|19|TRBJ2-7
CASSLARLASGAATYEQYF
TGCGCCAGCAGCTTGGCTCGGTTGGCTAGCGGGGCCGCCACCTACGAGCAGTACTTC
>TRBV7-2|NA|NA|14|TRBJ2-3
CASSNPTSTDTQYF
TGTGCCAGCAGCAATCCGACTAGCACAGATACGCAGTATTTT
>TRBV7-2|few|NA|14|TRBJ2-1
CASSFNTPVNEQFF
TGTGCTAGCAGCTTTAATACCCCGGTCAATGAGCAGTTCTTC
>TRBV20-1|NA|TRBD1|12|TRBJ1-2
CSAPPQGRGYTF
TGCAGTGCCCCCCCACAGGGGCGCGGCTACACCTTC
>TRBV21-1|NA|NA|17|TRBJ2-1
CASEGGGEGGSYNEQFF
TGTGCCAGCGAGGGAGGGGGCGAGGGAGGCTCCTACAATGAGCAGTTCTTC
>TRBV10-3|few|TRBD2|13|TRBJ2-3
CAINRGVSDTQYF
TGTGCCATCAACCGGGGGGTTTCAGATACGCAGTATTTT
>TRBV27|NA|NA|15|TRBJ2-2
CASSLVAGGAGELFF
TGTGCCAGCAGTTTAGTGGCAGGGGGGGCCGGGGAGCTGTTTTTT
>TRBV12-3/TRBV12-4|few|NA|15|TRBJ2-3
CASSFWRTGMDTRYF
TGTGCCAGCAGTTTTTGGAGGACTGGTATGGATACGCGGTATTTT
>TRBV28|few|TRBD1|17|TRBJ2-3
CASRPPPGGVSTDTQYF
TGTGCCAGCAGACCCCCCCCAGGGGGCGTGAGCACAGATACGCAGTATTTT